This T cell receptor beta chain was retrieved from a study of T cell changes during pregnancy in multiple sclerosis. Sequenced by immunoSEQ multiplex PCR; TCRdb stores in-frame clones only, minus some. The sample lists 50,000 to 80,000 clones; roughly 92% were seen once. With 5 bases clipped from V and 10 bases from J, the junction kept 9 bases outside the gene matches. The CDR3 runs to 13 residues. CDR1 is SEHNR, CDR2 FQNEAQ, per germline (reference sequence). J is TRBJ2-3 and V is TRBV7-9; TRBD1 agrees at 7 bases. The TCR sequence derives from a female donor with multiple sclerosis, enrolled in a pregnancy study. Sequenced here: peripheral blood, sampled in the second trimester of pregnancy. The CDR3 DNA sequence: TGTGCCAGCAGCCTGCACGACAGGGAAGCGCAGTATTTT. The encoded protein is CASSLHDREAQYF.